This T cell receptor beta chain was captured in a study of lymphopenia after photon versus proton radiotherapy. General observations from the study: Proton therapy kept repertoires fairly stable, unlike photons, which gained effector/memory cells. After the lymphocyte nadir, photon-treated repertoires showed oligoclonal expansion, especially of CD8+ Temra cells. Survival link was tested only in deceased patients; proton benefit remains a possibility.

Comments on this clone: Its antigen is currently unknown.

Germline loops: CDR1 SGDLS, CDR2 YYNGEE. This CDR3 spans 18 amino acids. V lost 0 bases and J 2 bases, leaving 18 bases between the germline ends. Profiling relied on immunoSEQ multiplex PCR, and the TCRdb table lists in-frame clones only, not all of them. The data show roughly 30,000 clones, about 94% seen once. The V gene is TRBV9, the J gene TRBJ1-3; D ambiguous. This receptor was obtained from a woman between 45 and 65 years old with cholangiocarcinoma. Sequenced material: peripheral blood, taken from a patient treated with photon-based radiotherapy. CDR3 amino acids: CASSVVAFGSRAGNTIYF. Here the CDR3 DNA reads TGTGCCAGCAGCGTAGTCGCCTTTGGCAGCCGGGCTGGAAACACCATATATTTT.